Listed below are T cell receptor beta chains from one sample, sequenced in a study of beta chain features in type 1 diabetes. TCRdb's table, derived via immunoSEQ multiplex PCR, lists solely in-frame clones and lacks some. The sample has roughly 450,000 clones; roughly 13% are singletons. The sample consisted of naive CD4+ T cells from blood. The receptors originated from a man aged 25 to 40 in good health. Each CDR3 is given with its conserved first and last residue. D genes are given only for firm matches. Rows may omit the clone size; those that give it use once, few, many or a size class.

TRBV7-8,TRBJ2-3,-,TRBD1,CASSLARGLNPVDTQYF,TGTGCCAGCAGCTTAGCGAGGGGGCTGAATCCGGTAGATACGCAGTATTTT
TRBV6-6,TRBJ2-1,few,-,CASSRLAYNEQFF,TGTGCCAGCAGCCGACTAGCCTACAATGAGCAGTTCTTC
TRBV9,TRBJ2-5,-,TRBD2,CASSPRTSGETQYF,TGTGCCAGCAGCCCAAGGACTAGCGGGGAGACCCAGTACTTC
TRBV7-2,TRBJ2-7,few,-,CASSLGDGAYEQYF,TGTGCCAGCAGCTTAGGGGATGGGGCCTACGAGCAGTACTTC
TRBV10-3,TRBJ2-1,-,-,CAISQKGNNEQFF,TGTGCCATCAGCCAAAAGGGCAACAATGAGCAGTTCTTC
TRBV5-4,TRBJ2-5,-,TRBD1,CASSLGQGSQETQYF,TGTGCCAGCAGCTTGGGACAGGGTTCACAAGAGACCCAGTACTTC
TRBV6-5,TRBJ1-1,few,TRBD1,CASRTGSLRNTEAFF,TGTGCCAGCAGGACAGGGAGCTTGAGGAACACTGAAGCTTTCTTT
TRBV30,TRBJ2-5,-,-,CAWSDRETQETQYF,TGTGCCTGGAGTGACAGGGAAACTCAAGAGACCCAGTACTTC
TRBV7-2,TRBJ2-7,few,-,CASSPSTTNYEQYF,TGTGCCAGCAGCCCCTCCACTACGAACTACGAGCAGTACTTC
TRBV18,TRBJ2-1,few,TRBD2,CASSPSSGVRNEQFF,TGTGCCAGCTCACCATCTAGCGGGGTTAGAAATGAGCAGTTCTTC
TRBV27,TRBJ2-1,few,-,CASSPRGPTNNEQFF,TGTGCCAGCAGCCCGAGAGGGCCGACTAACAATGAGCAGTTCTTC
TRBV7-8,TRBJ2-2,few,-,CASSKPGAGELFF,TGTGCCAGCAGCAAACCCGGGGCCGGGGAGCTGTTTTTT
TRBV6-9,TRBJ1-5,few,-,CASSYTDQPQHF,TGTGCCAGCAGTTATACCGATCAGCCCCAGCATTTT
TRBV27,TRBJ2-3,few,TRBD2,CASKTLAGSTDTQYF,TGTGCCAGCAAAACTCTAGCGGGCTCCACAGATACGCAGTATTTT
TRBV29-1,TRBJ1-2,-,-,CSVEEGAGYGYTF,TGCAGCGTTGAAGAGGGGGCAGGCTATGGCTACACCTTC
TRBV5-4,TRBJ2-5,-,-,CASSSPRGETQYF,TGTGCCAGCAGCTCCCCACGGGGTGAGACCCAGTACTTC
TRBV2,TRBJ2-3,-,TRBD2,CASSETLAGSTDTQYF,TGTGCCAGCAGTGAAACCCTAGCGGGGAGCACAGATACGCAGTATTTT
TRBV4-1,TRBJ1-2,-,-,CASSQEGGYTSFRGYTF,TGCGCCAGCAGCCAAGAAGGCGGGTATACCTCATTCCGGGGCTACACCTTC
TRBV9,TRBJ1-2,few,-,CASSVGGTNYGYTF,TGTGCCAGCAGCGTAGGGGGCACAAACTATGGCTACACCTTC
TRBV14,TRBJ2-5,few,-,CASSRQFQETQYF,TGTGCCAGCAGCCGACAATTCCAAGAGACCCAGTACTTC
TRBV7-9,TRBJ1-6,few,TRBD1,CASSKDRVVHSPLHF,TGTGCCAGCAGCAAGGACAGGGTTGTTCATTCACCCCTCCACTTT
TRBV15,TRBJ2-1,-,-,CATSRVEGAYTEQFF,TGTGCCACCAGCAGAGTGGAGGGGGCCTACACTGAGCAGTTCTTC
TRBV15,TRBJ2-7,-,-,CATSRDRAAYEQYF,TGTGCCACCAGCAGAGACAGGGCCGCCTACGAGCAGTACTTC
TRBV7-6,TRBJ1-1,few,-,CASSLISENTEAFF,TGTGCCAGCAGCTTAATCTCCGAGAACACTGAAGCTTTCTTT
TRBV29-1,TRBJ2-1,many,-,CSVETGRVIDEQFF,TGCAGCGTTGAAACCGGCAGGGTCATCGATGAGCAGTTCTTC
TRBV7-9,TRBJ2-3,-,-,CASSLDHNTQYF,TGTGCCAGCAGCTTAGACCACAATACGCAGTATTTT
TRBV5-1,TRBJ2-2,few,-,CASSEVGPIGELFF,TGCGCCAGCAGCGAAGTAGGGCCGATCGGGGAGCTGTTTTTT
TRBV5-4,TRBJ2-2,-,-,CASSLGGAAGTGELFF,TGTGCCAGCAGCTTGGGCGGGGCCGCGGGGACCGGGGAGCTGTTTTTT